A selection of T cell receptor beta chains follows, all from one sample in a study of Ad26.COV2.S vaccination and SARS-CoV-2 variants. Using immunoSEQ multiplex PCR, the repertoire was profiled, and TCRdb retains in-frame clones only, with some absent. The sample carries under 550,000 clones, about 93% recorded once. This sample comprised peripheral blood, obtained in a trial of Ad26.COV2.S vaccine versus placebo. Receptors originate from a person aged 18-65 years who received the Ad26.COV2.S COVID-19 vaccine or a placebo. Each CDR3 is given with its conserved first and last residue.

>TRBV6-6|TRBJ1-2
CASDDRVNGYTF
>TRBV28|TRBJ1-1
CASSTGGVEAFF
>TRBV11-2|TRBJ1-2
CASSLGVRGGYTF
>TRBV6-5|TRBJ1-4
CASSYSNGNEKLFF
>TRBV7-9|TRBJ2-7
CASSLMGQATYEQYF
>TRBV14|TRBJ1-2
CASSQVGIGGYTF
>TRBV6-2/TRBV6-3|TRBJ2-3
CASSRVVDTQYF
>TRBV7-9|TRBJ1-3
CASSLGQGSGNTIYF
>TRBV6-1|TRBJ2-5
CASSEAQGGGGSQETQYF
>TRBV6-5|TRBJ2-3
CASIGGQDGTDTQYF
>TRBV27|TRBJ2-7
CASSFRTSGANPYEQYF
>TRBV10-3|TRBJ2-3
CAIMTSGSTDTQYF
>TRBV5-1|TRBJ2-3
CASSLGGSTDTQYF
>TRBV30|TRBJ2-7
CAWRADITYEQYF
>TRBV12-3/TRBV12-4|TRBJ2-1
CASSLESLFEQFF
>TRBV7-9|TRBJ2-2
CASSPDEGPFTGELFF
>TRBV11-2|TRBJ2-7
CASSSDILAGETYEQYF
>TRBV7-2|TRBJ2-7
CASSRFAYEQYF
>TRBV12-3/TRBV12-4|TRBJ2-7
CASSSTGAYEQYF
>TRBV9|TRBJ2-7
CASSATGSSSYEQYF
>TRBV9|TRBJ2-7
CASSFGQGYTIYEQYF
>TRBV5-1|TRBJ2-1
CASSLVGSSSYNEQFF
>TRBV13|TRBJ2-3
CASSLRQGATDTQYF
>TRBV29-1|TRBJ2-7
CSVEILGAYEQYF
>TRBV9|TRBJ1-6
CASSVKGDNSPLHF
>TRBV5-4|TRBJ2-7
CASSFRGGYEQYF
>TRBV5-1|TRBJ1-4
CASSLGQGAEKLFF
>TRBV3-1/TRBV3-2|TRBJ1-2
CASSRGQGNGYTF